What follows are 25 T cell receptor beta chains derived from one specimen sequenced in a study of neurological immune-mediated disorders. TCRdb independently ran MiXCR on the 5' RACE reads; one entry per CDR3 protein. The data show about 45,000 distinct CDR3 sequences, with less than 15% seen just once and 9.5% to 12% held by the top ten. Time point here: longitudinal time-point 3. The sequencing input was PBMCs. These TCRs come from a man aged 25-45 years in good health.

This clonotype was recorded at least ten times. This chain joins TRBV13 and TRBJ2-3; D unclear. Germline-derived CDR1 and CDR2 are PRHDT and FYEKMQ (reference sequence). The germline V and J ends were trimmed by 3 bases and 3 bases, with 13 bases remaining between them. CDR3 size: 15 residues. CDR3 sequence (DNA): TGTGCCAGCAGCTTGAATAGGATTGGTACAGATACGCAGTATTTT. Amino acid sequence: CASSLNRIGTDTQYF.

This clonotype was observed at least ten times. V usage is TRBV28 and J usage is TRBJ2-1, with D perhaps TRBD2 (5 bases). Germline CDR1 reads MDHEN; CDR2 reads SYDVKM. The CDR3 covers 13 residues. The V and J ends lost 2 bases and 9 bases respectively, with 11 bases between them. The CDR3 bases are TGTGCCAGCAGTTTACTTCGGGGTTCTGAGCAGTTCTTC. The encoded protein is CASSLLRGSEQFF.

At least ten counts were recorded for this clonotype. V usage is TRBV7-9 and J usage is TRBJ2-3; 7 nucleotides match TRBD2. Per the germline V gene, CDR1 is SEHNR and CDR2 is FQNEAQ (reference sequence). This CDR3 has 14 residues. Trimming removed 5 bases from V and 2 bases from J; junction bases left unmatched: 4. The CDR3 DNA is TGTGCCAGCAGCCAGGGACTATCCACAGATACGCAGTATTTT. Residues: CASSQGLSTDTQYF.

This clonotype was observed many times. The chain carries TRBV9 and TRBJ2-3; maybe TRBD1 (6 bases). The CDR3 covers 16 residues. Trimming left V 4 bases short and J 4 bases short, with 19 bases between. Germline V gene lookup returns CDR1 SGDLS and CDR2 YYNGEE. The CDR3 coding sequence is TGTGCCAGCAGCTCCTTCCAGGGGACGGCGGCAGATACGCAGTATTTT. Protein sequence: CASSSFQGTAADTQYF.

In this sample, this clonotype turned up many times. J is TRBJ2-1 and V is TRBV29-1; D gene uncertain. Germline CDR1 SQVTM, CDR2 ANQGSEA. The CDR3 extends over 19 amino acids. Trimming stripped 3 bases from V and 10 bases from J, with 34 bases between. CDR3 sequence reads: CSVDGDENTANLYSAEQFF. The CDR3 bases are TGCAGCGTTGACGGAGACGAAAACACGGCCAATTTATACTCTGCGGAGCAGTTCTTC.

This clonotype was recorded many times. DNA of the CDR3: TGTGCCAGCAGCGTTCAGACAGGGGGCAGCTACGAGCAGTACTTC. Its protein is CASSVQTGGSYEQYF. The chain combines TRBV9 with TRBJ2-7; 10 nucleotides match TRBD1. J gave up 3 bases and V 2 bases, and 5 bases lay outside the gene matches. The CDR3 sequence is 15 residues long. CDR1 is SGDLS, CDR2 YYNGEE, per germline.

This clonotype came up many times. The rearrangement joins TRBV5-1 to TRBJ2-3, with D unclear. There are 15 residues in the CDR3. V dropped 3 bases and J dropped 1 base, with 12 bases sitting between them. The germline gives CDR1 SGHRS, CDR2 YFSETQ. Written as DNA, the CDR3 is TGCGCCAGCAGCTCTTCCTCACCTCGCACAGATACGCAGTATTTT. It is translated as CASSSSSPRTDTQYF.

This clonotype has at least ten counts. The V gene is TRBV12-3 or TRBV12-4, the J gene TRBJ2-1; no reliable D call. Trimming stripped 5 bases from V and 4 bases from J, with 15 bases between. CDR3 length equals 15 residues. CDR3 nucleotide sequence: TGTGCCAGCAGTCGTGCGATGGAGCTATACAATGAGCAGTTCTTC. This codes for CASSRAMELYNEQFF.

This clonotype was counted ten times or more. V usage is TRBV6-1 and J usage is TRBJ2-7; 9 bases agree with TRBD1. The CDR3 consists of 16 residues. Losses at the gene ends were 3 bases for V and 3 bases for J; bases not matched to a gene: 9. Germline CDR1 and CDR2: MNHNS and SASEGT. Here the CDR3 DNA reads TGTGCCAGCAGTGAGAAATCCGGGACAGGGAGCTACGAGCAGTACTTC. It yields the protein CASSEKSGTGSYEQYF.

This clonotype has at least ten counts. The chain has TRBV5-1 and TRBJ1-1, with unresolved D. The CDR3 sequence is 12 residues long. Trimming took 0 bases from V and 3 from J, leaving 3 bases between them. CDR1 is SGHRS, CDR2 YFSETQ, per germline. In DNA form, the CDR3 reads TGCGCCAGCAGCTTGGGGGACACTGAAGCTTTCTTT. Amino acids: CASSLGDTEAFF.

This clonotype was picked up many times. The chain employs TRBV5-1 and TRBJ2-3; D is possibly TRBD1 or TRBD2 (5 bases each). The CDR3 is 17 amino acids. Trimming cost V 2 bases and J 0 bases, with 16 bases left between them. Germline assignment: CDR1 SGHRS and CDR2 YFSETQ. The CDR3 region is CASSFRLPGDSTDTQYF. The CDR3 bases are TGCGCCAGCAGCTTTCGGCTACCTGGGGACAGCACAGATACGCAGTATTTT. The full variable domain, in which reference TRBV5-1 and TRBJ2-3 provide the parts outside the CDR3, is KAGVTQTPRYLIKTRGQQVTLSCSPISGHRSVSWYQQTPGQGLQFLFEYFSETQRNKGNFPGRFSGRQFSNSRSEMNVSTLELGDSALYLCASSFRLPGDSTDTQYFGPGTRLTVL.

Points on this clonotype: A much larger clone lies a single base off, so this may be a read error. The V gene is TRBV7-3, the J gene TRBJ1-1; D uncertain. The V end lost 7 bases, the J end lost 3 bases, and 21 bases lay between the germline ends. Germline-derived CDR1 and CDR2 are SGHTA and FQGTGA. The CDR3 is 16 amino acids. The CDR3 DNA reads TGTGCCAGCACCCCCCCCGGAGGGATCGTGTACACTGAAGCTTTCTTT. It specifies CASTPPGGIVYTEAFF.

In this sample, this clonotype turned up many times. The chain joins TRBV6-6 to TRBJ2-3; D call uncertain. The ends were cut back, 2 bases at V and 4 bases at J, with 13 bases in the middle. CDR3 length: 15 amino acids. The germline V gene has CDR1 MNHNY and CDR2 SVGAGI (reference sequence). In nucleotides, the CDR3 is TGTGCCAGCAGTTACCCCGACACCTACGCAGATACGCAGTATTTT. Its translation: CASSYPDTYADTQYF.

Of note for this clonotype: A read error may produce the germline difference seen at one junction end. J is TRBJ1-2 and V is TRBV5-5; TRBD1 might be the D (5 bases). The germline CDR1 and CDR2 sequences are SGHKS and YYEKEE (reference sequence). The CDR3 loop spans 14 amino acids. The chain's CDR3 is CDSSFPGGNYGYTF. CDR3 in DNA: TGCGACAGCAGCTTCCCCGGAGGTAACTATGGCTACACCTTC.

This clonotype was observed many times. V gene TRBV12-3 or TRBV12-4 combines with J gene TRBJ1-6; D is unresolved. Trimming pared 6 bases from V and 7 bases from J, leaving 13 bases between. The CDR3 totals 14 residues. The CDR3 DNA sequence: TGTGCCAGCAGCCAACCCTATCTAAATTCACCCCTCCACTTT. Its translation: CASSQPYLNSPLHF.

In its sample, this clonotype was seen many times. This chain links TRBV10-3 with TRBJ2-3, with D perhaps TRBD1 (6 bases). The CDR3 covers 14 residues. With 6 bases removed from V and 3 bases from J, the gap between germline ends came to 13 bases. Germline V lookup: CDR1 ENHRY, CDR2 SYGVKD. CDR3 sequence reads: CAIRRGLVTDTQYF. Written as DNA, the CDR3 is TGTGCCATCAGGAGGGGGTTGGTTACAGATACGCAGTATTTT.

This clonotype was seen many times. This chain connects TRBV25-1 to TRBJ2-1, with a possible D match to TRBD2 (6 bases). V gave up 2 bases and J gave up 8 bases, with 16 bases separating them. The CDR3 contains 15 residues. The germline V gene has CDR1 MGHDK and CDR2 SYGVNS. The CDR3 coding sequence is TGTGCCAGCAGTGAACGACCGGGAGAAAGCGATGAGCAGTTCTTC. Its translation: CASSERPGESDEQFF.

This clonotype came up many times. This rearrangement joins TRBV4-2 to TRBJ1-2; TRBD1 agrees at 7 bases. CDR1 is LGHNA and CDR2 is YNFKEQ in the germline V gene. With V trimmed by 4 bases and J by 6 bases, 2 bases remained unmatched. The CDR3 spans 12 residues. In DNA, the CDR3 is TGTGCCAGCAGCCCAGGGACAGATGGCTACACCTTC. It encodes CASSPGTDGYTF.

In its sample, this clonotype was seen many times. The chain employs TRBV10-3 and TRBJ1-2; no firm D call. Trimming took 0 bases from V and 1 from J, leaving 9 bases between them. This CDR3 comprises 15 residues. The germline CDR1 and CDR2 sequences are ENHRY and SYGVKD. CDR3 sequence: CAISESNRDNYGYTF. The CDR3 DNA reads TGTGCCATCAGTGAGTCGAACAGAGATAACTATGGCTACACCTTC.

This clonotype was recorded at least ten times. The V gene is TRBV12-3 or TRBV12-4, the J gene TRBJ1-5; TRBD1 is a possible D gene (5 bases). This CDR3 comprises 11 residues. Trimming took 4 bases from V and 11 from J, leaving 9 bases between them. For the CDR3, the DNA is TGTGCCAGCAGTTCCCGGGGGGCCCAGCATTTT. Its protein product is CASSSRGAQHF.

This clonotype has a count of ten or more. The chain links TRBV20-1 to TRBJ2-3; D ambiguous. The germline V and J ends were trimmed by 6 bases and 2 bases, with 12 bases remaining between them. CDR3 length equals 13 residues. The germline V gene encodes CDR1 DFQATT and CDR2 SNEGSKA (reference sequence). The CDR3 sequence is CSAHPQNTDTQYF. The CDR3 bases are TGCAGTGCCCATCCCCAGAACACAGATACGCAGTATTTT.

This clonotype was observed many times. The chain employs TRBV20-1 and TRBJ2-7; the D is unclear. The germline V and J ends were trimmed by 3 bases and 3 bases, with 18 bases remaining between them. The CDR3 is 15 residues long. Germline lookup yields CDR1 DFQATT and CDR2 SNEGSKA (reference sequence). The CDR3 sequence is CSASRAKSTYYEQYF. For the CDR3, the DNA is TGCAGTGCTAGCCGGGCGAAATCTACTTACTACGAGCAGTACTTC.

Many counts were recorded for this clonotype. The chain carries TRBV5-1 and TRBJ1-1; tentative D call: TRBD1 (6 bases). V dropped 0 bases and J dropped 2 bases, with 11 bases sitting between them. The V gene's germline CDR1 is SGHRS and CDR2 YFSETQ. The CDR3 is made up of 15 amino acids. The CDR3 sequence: CASSLGTVSNTEAFF. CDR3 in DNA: TGCGCCAGCAGCTTGGGGACAGTCTCAAACACTGAAGCTTTCTTT.

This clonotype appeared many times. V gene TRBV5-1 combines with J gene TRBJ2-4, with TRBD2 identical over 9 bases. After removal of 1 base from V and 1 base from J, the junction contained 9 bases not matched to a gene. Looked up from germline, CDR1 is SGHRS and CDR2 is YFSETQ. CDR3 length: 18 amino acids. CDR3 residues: CASSLSGTSLGAKNIQYF. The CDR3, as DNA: TGCGCCAGCAGCTTGTCGGGGACTAGCCTAGGGGCCAAAAACATTCAGTACTTC.

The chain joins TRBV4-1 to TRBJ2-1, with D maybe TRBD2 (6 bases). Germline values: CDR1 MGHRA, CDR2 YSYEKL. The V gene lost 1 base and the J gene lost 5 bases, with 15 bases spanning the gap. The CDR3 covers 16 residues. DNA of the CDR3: TGCGCCAGCAGCCAAGGGGGTGGGAGGCCCCACAATGAGCAGTTCTTC. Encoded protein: CASSQGGGRPHNEQFF.